This T cell receptor (beta chain) was captured in a study of T-cell reconstitution after alpha-beta-depleted transplantation in children. It was with unique molecular identifiers that the TCRbeta library was prepared. In TCRdb, the PCR reads were re-called with MiXCR into one record per CDR3 protein. The table records 600,000 to 700,000 distinct CDR3 sequences, less than 15% of them present only once. V dropped 3 bases and J dropped 6 bases, with 21 bases sitting between them. Germline V gene lookup returns CDR1 LNHNV and CDR2 YYDKDF (reference sequence). The CDR3 is made up of 16 amino acids. V and J are TRBV15 and TRBJ2-7; D is unresolved. The receptor was derived from a girl aged 2 to 10 with congenital amegakaryocytic thrombocytopenia, due to receive a stem cell transplant. Source: PBMCs, taken before TCRalphabeta/CD19-depleted stem cell transplant. The CDR3 DNA reads as TGTGCCACCAGCAGCAAATGGACCCCCCAAGGTTCCGAGCAGTACTTC. Protein product: CATSSKWTPQGSEQYF.